This TCR beta chain emerged from a study of beta chain features in type 1 diabetes. CDR1 LNHDA and CDR2 SQIVND come from the germline V gene (reference sequence). The V gene lost 6 bases and the J gene lost 3 bases, with 14 bases spanning the gap. This CDR3 comprises 14 residues. Blood was drawn once from each donor into heparinised tubes. The draws averaged around 120 mL. This clone has more than one count but fewer than ten. Its antigen is still unknown. General observations from the study: A closer apparent resemblance between naive, central memory and Treg TCRB repertoires was seen in patients than in healthy donors. Insertion counts at VDJ junctions were lower in type 1 diabetes patients, who also showed more deletions there. Cells with high TCR expression could be over-represented when cDNA is sequenced. Patients with Type 1 diabetes showed moderately but significantly shorter TCRB CDR3s in all four CD4+ subsets.

Sequencing targeted expressed TCRB transcripts, as all isolated RNA had been reverse transcribed. TCRdb keeps only in-frame clones here, not all; method: immunoSEQ multiplex PCR. This table holds about 140,000 clones, 10% to 15% found once. This clonotype was sampled from a man aged 18 to 29 with type 1 diabetes. Sequencing used central memory CD4+ T cells from blood. V gene TRBV19 combines with J gene TRBJ1-1; no clear D. The CDR3 DNA sequence: TGTGCCAGTAGGCTCACAGAGGACTACACTGAAGCTTTCTTT. Residues: CASRLTEDYTEAFF.